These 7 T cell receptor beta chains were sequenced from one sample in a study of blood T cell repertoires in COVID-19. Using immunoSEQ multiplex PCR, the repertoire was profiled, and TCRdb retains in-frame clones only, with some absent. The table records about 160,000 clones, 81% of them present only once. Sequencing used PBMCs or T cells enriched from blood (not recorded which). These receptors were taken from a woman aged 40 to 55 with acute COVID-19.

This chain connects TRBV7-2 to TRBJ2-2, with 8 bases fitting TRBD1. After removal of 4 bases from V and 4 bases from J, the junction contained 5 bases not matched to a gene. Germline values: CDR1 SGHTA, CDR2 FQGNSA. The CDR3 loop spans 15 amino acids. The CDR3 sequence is CASSWARGPTGELFF. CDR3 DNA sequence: TGTGCCAGCAGCTGGGCCAGGGGGCCCACCGGGGAGCTGTTTTTT.

CDR3 nucleotide sequence: TGTGCCAGCAGCTTAGGGACAGCCTTGAACACTGAAGCTTTCTTT. Translated: CASSLGTALNTEAFF. V and J are TRBV7-2 and TRBJ1-1; the D gene is possibly TRBD1 (6 bases). The CDR3 consists of 15 residues. The V and J ends lost 1 base and 0 bases respectively, with 9 bases between them. Germline CDR1 reads SGHTA; CDR2 reads FQGNSA.

CDR3 nucleotide sequence: TGTGCCAGCAGCTTAGGGCAGGGTAGAGGCTACACCTTC. It translates to CASSLGQGRGYTF. This chain connects TRBV7-2 to TRBJ1-2; D is possibly TRBD1 (5 bases). V lost 1 base to trimming and J lost 8 bases, with 11 bases between them. The CDR3 is 13 residues long. CDR1 is SGHTA, CDR2 FQGNSA, per germline.

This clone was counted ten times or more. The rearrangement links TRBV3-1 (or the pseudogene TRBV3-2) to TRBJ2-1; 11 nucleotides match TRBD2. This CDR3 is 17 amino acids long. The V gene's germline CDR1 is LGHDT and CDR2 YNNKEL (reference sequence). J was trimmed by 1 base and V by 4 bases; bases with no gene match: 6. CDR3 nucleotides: TGTGCCAGCAGCCGCGGGACTAGCGGAATTTCCTACAATGAGCAGTTCTTC. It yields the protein CASSRGTSGISYNEQFF.

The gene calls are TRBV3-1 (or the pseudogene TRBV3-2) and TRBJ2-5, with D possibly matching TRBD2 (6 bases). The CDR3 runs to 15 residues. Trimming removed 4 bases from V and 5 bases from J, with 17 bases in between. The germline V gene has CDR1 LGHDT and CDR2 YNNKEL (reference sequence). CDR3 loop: CASSPRGSGWETQYF. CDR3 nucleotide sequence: TGTGCCAGCAGCCCCCGGGGGAGTGGATGGGAGACCCAGTACTTC.

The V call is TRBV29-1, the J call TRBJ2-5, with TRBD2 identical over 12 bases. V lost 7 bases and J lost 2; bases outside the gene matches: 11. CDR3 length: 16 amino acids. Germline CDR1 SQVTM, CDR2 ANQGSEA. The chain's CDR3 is CSAGWRLAGGQETQYF. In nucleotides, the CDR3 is TGCAGCGCTGGGTGGCGGCTAGCGGGAGGGCAAGAGACCCAGTACTTC.

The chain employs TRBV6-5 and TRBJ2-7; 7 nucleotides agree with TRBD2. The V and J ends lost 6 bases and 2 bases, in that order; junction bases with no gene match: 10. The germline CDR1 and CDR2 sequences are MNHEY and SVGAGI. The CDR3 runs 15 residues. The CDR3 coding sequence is TGTGCCAGCAGCCCCAGGGAGGGAACCACCTACGAGCAGTACTTC. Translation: CASSPREGTTYEQYF.